Listed below are T cell receptor beta chains from one sample, sequenced in a study of blood T cell repertoires in COVID-19. Here immunoSEQ multiplex PCR was the method, and the copy in TCRdb shows in-frame clones only, minus some. The sample shows about 260,000 clones, 88% of them seen only once. Material for sequencing was peripheral blood. The receptors stem from a man aged 60 to 75 who had recovered from COVID-19. CDR3s include the opening cysteine and the closing phenylalanine or tryptophan. The D gene is left open where the match is weak. Where a row states a size, it is once, few, many or the class of an expanded clone; other rows omit it.

J | size | V | D | CDR3 | DNA
TRBJ2-3 | . | TRBV25-1 | . | CASSSQGIGTDTQYF | TGTGCCAGCAGTAGCCAGGGAATCGGCACAGATACGCAGTATTTT
TRBJ2-5 | few | TRBV7-2 | . | CASSPSGWADPKGKTQYF | TGTGCCAGCAGCCCAAGTGGGTGGGCGGACCCGAAGGGGAAGACCCAGTACTTC
TRBJ1-1 | . | TRBV2 | . | CASSAGVNTEAFF | TGTGCCAGCAGTGCAGGGGTTAACACTGAAGCTTTCTTT
TRBJ1-1 | . | TRBV4-1 | . | CASSQARTAEAFF | TGCGCCAGCAGCCAAGCGAGGACAGCTGAAGCTTTCTTT
TRBJ1-2 | . | TRBV6-5 | . | CASRVGGLLYGYTF | TGTGCCAGCAGAGTCGGAGGGCTCCTCTATGGCTACACCTTC
TRBJ2-1 | . | TRBV20-1 | . | CSASPNEQFF | TGCAGTGCTAGCCCGAATGAGCAGTTCTTC
TRBJ1-5 | . | TRBV19 | . | CASSIEGSNQPQHF | TGTGCCAGTAGTATAGAGGGCAGCAATCAGCCCCAGCATTTT
TRBJ2-1 | . | TRBV3-1/TRBV3-2 | . | CASSPYPGLEQFF | TGTGCCAGCAGCCCGTATCCAGGTCTTGAGCAGTTCTTC
TRBJ2-4 | . | TRBV19 | . | CASFTPTRDIQYF | TGTGCCAGTTTTACACCCACGCGGGACATTCAGTACTTC
TRBJ2-1 | . | TRBV18 | . | CASSPQPVYNEQFF | TGTGCCAGCTCACCACAACCAGTCTACAATGAGCAGTTCTTC
TRBJ2-1 | . | TRBV19 | . | CASAGSSYNEQFF | TGTGCCAGTGCGGGGAGCTCCTACAATGAGCAGTTCTTC
TRBJ1-4 | . | TRBV7-9 | . | CASSPPGRGEEKLFF | TGTGCCAGCAGTCCCCCGGGGAGGGGTGAGGAAAAACTGTTTTTT
TRBJ2-1 | . | TRBV7-2 | TRBD2 | CASSLALAGAGGDEQFF | TGTGCCAGCAGCTTAGCACTAGCGGGGGCTGGGGGGGATGAGCAGTTCTTC
TRBJ2-5 | once | TRBV2 | . | CASKGGRETQYF | TGTGCCAGCAAGGGGGGGCGAGAGACCCAGTACTTC
TRBJ2-5 | . | TRBV4-1 | TRBD2 | CASSRPRESSGEAETQYF | TGCGCCAGCAGCCGACCTCGGGAGAGTAGCGGGGAAGCAGAGACCCAGTACTTC
TRBJ2-1 | . | TRBV18 | TRBD2 | CASSPQRGLNEQFF | TGTGCCAGCTCACCTCAGCGGGGGCTCAATGAGCAGTTCTTC
TRBJ1-6 | . | TRBV5-6 | TRBD1 | CASSYGQGNSPLHF | TGTGCCAGCAGCTACGGACAGGGAAATTCACCCCTCCACTTT
TRBJ1-2 | . | TRBV6-6 | TRBD1 | CASNYGTGDGYTF | TGTGCCAGCAACTACGGGACAGGGGATGGCTACACCTTC
TRBJ2-3 | . | TRBV5-4 | TRBD1 | CASSGRDRGGTDTQYF | TGTGCCAGCAGCGGACGAGACAGGGGGGGCACAGATACGCAGTATTTT
TRBJ2-5 | . | TRBV7-3 | TRBD1 | CASSLKGKGQGARETQYF | TGTGCCAGCAGCTTAAAAGGGAAGGGACAGGGGGCACGAGAGACCCAGTACTTC
TRBJ1-2 | . | TRBV7-9 | . | CASSLRGDGYTF | TGTGCCAGCAGCTTACGGGGGGACGGCTACACCTTC
TRBJ1-4 | . | TRBV6-1 | TRBD1 | CASSALGQAPNEKLFF | TGTGCCAGCAGTGCCTTAGGACAGGCCCCTAATGAAAAACTGTTTTTT
TRBJ2-5 | . | TRBV3-1/TRBV3-2 | . | CASSHYGGLQETQYF | TGTGCCAGCAGCCATTACGGGGGTCTTCAAGAGACCCAGTACTTC
TRBJ2-2 | . | TRBV30 | . | CAQGKSSTGELFF | TGTGCCCAGGGGAAGTCTAGTACCGGGGAGCTGTTTTTT
TRBJ2-3 | . | TRBV9 | TRBD1 | CASSFTGTDTDTQYF | TGTGCCAGCAGCTTTACCGGGACAGACACAGATACGCAGTATTTT
TRBJ2-7 | . | TRBV7-8 | TRBD2 | CASSTTSGRGYPLEQYF | TGTGCCAGCAGCACCACGTCTGGGCGGGGGTACCCCCTCGAGCAGTACTTC
TRBJ2-1 | . | TRBV5-1 | . | CASSLEMAGAWFF | TGCGCCAGCAGCTTGGAGATGGCGGGGGCCTGGTTCTTC
TRBJ1-1 | . | TRBV30 | TRBD1 | CAWSLGTGLYVAFF | TGTGCCTGGAGTCTGGGGACAGGGTTATACGTCGCTTTCTTT
TRBJ2-7 | . | TRBV5-1 | TRBD1 | CASSLVTGGGEQYF | TGCGCCAGCAGCTTGGTTACAGGGGGCGGCGAGCAGTACTTC
TRBJ2-7 | . | TRBV3-1/TRBV3-2 | . | CASSQETGYEQYF | TGTGCCAGCAGCCAAGAAACAGGGTACGAGCAGTACTTC
TRBJ2-7 | . | TRBV11-2 | . | CASSLARGYEQYF | TGTGCCAGCAGCTTAGCACGGGGCTACGAGCAGTACTTC
TRBJ2-1 | . | TRBV6-5 | TRBD2 | CASSYGSGGAAEQFF | TGTGCCAGCAGTTACGGGAGCGGGGGGGCCGCTGAGCAGTTCTTC
TRBJ2-5 | . | TRBV19 | . | CASSSVRESQETQYF | TGTGCCAGTAGTTCAGTACGGGAGTCCCAAGAGACCCAGTACTTC
TRBJ2-4 | once | TRBV15 | TRBD2 | CATSREFRTGGAKNIQYF | TGTGCCACCAGCAGAGAATTTAGGACGGGAGGAGCCAAAAACATTCAGTACTTC
TRBJ2-2 | once | TRBV6-5 | TRBD1 | CASSYPGGGDTGELFF | TGTGCCAGCAGTTACCCAGGGGGCGGTGACACCGGGGAGCTGTTTTTT
TRBJ1-2 | . | TRBV5-1 | . | CASSTGQTYGYTF | TGCGCCAGCAGCACTGGACAGACCTATGGCTACACCTTC
TRBJ2-7 | . | TRBV7-6 | TRBD1 | CASSPIVPGTGGYEQYF | TGTGCCAGCAGCCCTATTGTACCCGGGACAGGGGGATACGAGCAGTACTTC
TRBJ2-2 | . | TRBV4-1 | TRBD1 | CASSHRGTGGIGELFF | TGCGCCAGCAGCCATCGCGGGACAGGGGGAATCGGGGAGCTGTTTTTT
TRBJ1-6 | . | TRBV11-3 | TRBD1 | CASSQGGPGSPLHF | TGTGCCAGCAGCCAAGGGGGCCCTGGTTCACCCCTCCACTTT
TRBJ1-3 | . | TRBV19 | . | CASSIDGGHHGNTIYF | TGTGCCAGTAGTATAGATGGGGGACACCATGGAAACACCATATATTTT
TRBJ1-2 | . | TRBV5-1 | TRBD1 | CASSPGTAGEGYTF | TGCGCCAGCAGCCCTGGGACAGCGGGAGAGGGCTACACCTTC
TRBJ2-4 | . | TRBV12-3/TRBV12-4 | . | CASSPGGASIQYF | TGTGCCAGCTCTCCTGGCGGGGCTAGCATTCAGTACTTC
TRBJ2-3 | . | TRBV25-1 | . | CASRQAGDTQYF | TGTGCCAGCAGGCAAGCCGGAGATACGCAGTATTTT
TRBJ1-5 | . | TRBV19 | TRBD1 | CASSMGTVNQPQHF | TGTGCCAGTAGTATGGGGACAGTAAATCAGCCCCAGCATTTT
TRBJ2-7 | . | TRBV5-1 | TRBD2 | CASSQTSGGTNF | TGCGCCAGCAGCCAGACTAGCGGAGGAACCAACTTC